This TCR beta chain is drawn from a study of cytomegalovirus exposure and HLA in healthy donors. It was with 60 Vbeta and 13 Jbeta primers that the PCR ran. Only in-frame clones appear in the TCRdb table, and some are missing; sequencing was by immunoSEQ multiplex PCR. The data contain over 150,000 clones, over 70% of them seen just once; the ten biggest clones take up about 1.5%. This clone has only a few counts. Its specificity is not known. Healthy bone marrow donors made up the cohort. Overall study findings and caveats: For cytomegalovirus status, the classifier reportedly gave diagnoses with high specificity and sensitivity. Earlier results showed most TCR beta V segments being productive about 87% or about 30% of the time. No immune exposure information besides CMV serostatus was available.

The length of the CDR3 is 15 residues. Trimming left V 1 base short and J 1 base short, with 11 bases between. CDR1 is SGHAT and CDR2 is FQNNGV in the germline V gene. The chain employs TRBV11-2 and TRBJ2-7; TRBD1 is a possible D gene (5 bases). The TCR was taken from a woman in her twenties or thirties in good health and CMV-seropositive. What was sequenced was PBMCs. CDR3 in amino acids: CASSLVGDGSYEQYF. Here the CDR3 DNA reads TGTGCCAGCAGCTTAGTAGGGGATGGGTCCTACGAGCAGTACTTC.